This T cell receptor beta chain was sequenced for a study of cytomegalovirus exposure and HLA in healthy donors. On this clone: The antigen remains undetermined.

Researchers ran the PCR with 60 Vbeta and 13 Jbeta primers. Assay used: immunoSEQ multiplex PCR; TCRdb lists only in-frame clones, some missing. Found here are 150,000 to 200,000 clones, 84% of them singletons; the top ten hold 0.25% to 0.3%. Study-level points and caveats: Most TCR sequences were seen very rarely across donors, but some public TCRs occurred in many. An analysis that was carried out later associated some 17,000 TCR beta sequences with HLA alleles at 0.05 false discovery rate. What was likely a sequencing artifact was a cluster of highly shared sequence variants.

CDR1 is MNHEY and CDR2 is SVGAGI in the germline V gene. Trimming removed 5 bases from V and 0 bases from J; junction bases left unmatched: 3. The CDR3 consists of 15 residues. The chain links TRBV6-5 to TRBJ2-2, with 7 bases that match TRBD1. Material for sequencing was PBMCs. The source of this sequence is a boy aged 5 to 17 in good health and CMV-seronegative. CDR3 in amino acids: CASSRTGANTGELFF. CDR3 coding DNA: TGTGCCAGCAGTAGGACAGGCGCGAACACCGGGGAGCTGTTTTTT.